The present T cell receptor beta chain was sequenced within a study of blood T cells in healthy people across ages. Each sample yielded at least 5 micrograms of PBMC total RNA. The length of the CDR3 is 16 residues. V shed 3 bases, J shed 7 bases, and the junction held 12 bases outside the gene matches. Per the germline V gene, CDR1 is MRHNA and CDR2 is SNTAGT. Sample-barcoded 5' priming and a J-beta primer mix drove a second PCR of roughly 6 to 12 cycles. MiXCR, applied by TCRdb to the 5' RACE reads, yields one record per CDR3 protein. Of around 990,000 distinct CDR3 sequences listed, approximately 26% were seen once; the top ten hold around 0.75%. These data also formed part of another study, on T cells of mothers and their children. That report notes: The study recruited a few healthy Caucasian mothers and their six children as donors. Mothers yielded over 9 million CDR3 reads, children about 3 million each. Whether related or unrelated, pairs show similar shaping of TCR recombination output by thymic selection.

This chain uses TRBV6-4 with TRBJ2-1; 7 bases match TRBD2. Material: blood. This clonotype was sampled from a girl aged 2-9 years in good health. CDR3 in DNA: TGTGCCAGCAGTGATAATGGCGGGAGCGCCAAGAATGAGCAGTTCTTC. It translates to CASSDNGGSAKNEQFF.